The 25 T cell receptor beta chains presented below share a single source sample, sequenced in a study of blood T cell repertoires in COVID-19. Only in-frame clones appear in the TCRdb table, and some are missing; sequencing was by immunoSEQ multiplex PCR. The profile shows over 70,000 clones, around 90% of them singletons. The material sequenced was peripheral blood. These receptors all stem from a woman over 75 with active or convalescent COVID-19.

This sequence joins TRBV6-5 and TRBJ2-3; 10 bases match TRBD2. V was pared by 9 bases and J by 5 bases, with 8 bases of the junction left unmatched. From germline, CDR1 is MNHEY and CDR2 SVGAGI. This CDR3 region has 14 residues. The CDR3 reads CASRGLAGEDTQYF. In DNA form, the CDR3 reads TGTGCCAGTAGGGGGCTAGCGGGAGAAGATACGCAGTATTTT.

The chain links TRBV6-5 to TRBJ1-2, with 7 bases that match TRBD1. This CDR3 contains 13 residues. The V segment lost 8 bases and the J segment 0 bases; nucleotides outside the gene matches: 3. Germline V lookup: CDR1 MNHEY, CDR2 SVGAGI. Here the CDR3 reads CASDRVSNYGYTF. In DNA, the CDR3 is TGTGCCAGCGACAGGGTGTCTAACTATGGCTACACCTTC.

J is TRBJ1-1 and V is TRBV19; D is unresolved. Trimming left V 6 bases short and J 1 base short, with 12 bases between. The CDR3 is 14 residues long. CDR1 and CDR2 from the germline V gene are LNHDA and SQIVND (reference sequence). CDR3 coding DNA: TGTGCCAGTAGCCACGGACGGGGGAACACTGAAGCTTTCTTT. This encodes CASSHGRGNTEAFF.

This chain connects TRBV9 to TRBJ2-7; D is uncertain. Trimming pared 0 bases from V and 0 bases from J, leaving 10 bases between. Germline V gene sequence: CDR1 SGDLS, CDR2 YYNGEE. This CDR3 is 15 amino acids long. The CDR3, as DNA: TGTGCCAGCAGCGTAGGTGCAGAATACTCCTACGAGCAGTACTTC. It codes for CASSVGAEYSYEQYF.

The gene calls are TRBV9 and TRBJ1-4, with 7 bases fitting TRBD1. V gave up 4 bases and J gave up 8 bases; unmatched junction bases: 11. From germline, CDR1 is SGDLS and CDR2 YYNGEE. The CDR3 runs 15 residues. CDR3 coding DNA: TGTGCCAGCAGCTCAGAAACAGGGGAAAGGGAAAAACTGTTTTTT. It is translated as CASSSETGEREKLFF.

V is TRBV9 and J is TRBJ1-1; tentatively, D is TRBD1 (5 bases). The CDR3 covers 15 residues. Per germline, CDR1 SGDLS and CDR2 YYNGEE. V was clipped by 4 bases and J by 1 base, with 14 bases between them. The CDR3 nucleotides are TGTGCCAGCAGCCCCCGCGCGGGGGGGAACACTGAAGCTTTCTTT. Protein product: CASSPRAGGNTEAFF.

The gene calls are TRBV18 and TRBJ2-2, with 9 positions matching TRBD1. The CDR3 totals 15 residues. The germline V gene encodes CDR1 KGHSH and CDR2 LQKENI. The V segment lost 3 bases and the J segment 5 bases; nucleotides outside the gene matches: 4. Here the CDR3 reads CASSPDRGRTGELFF. DNA of the CDR3: TGTGCCAGCTCACCGGACAGGGGAAGGACCGGGGAGCTGTTTTTT.

This chain links TRBV6-6 with TRBJ1-1, with TRBD1 identical over 8 bases. The CDR3 length is 16 residues. V gave up 6 bases and J gave up 3 bases; unmatched junction bases: 12. Germline CDR1 is MNHNY and CDR2 is SVGAGI (reference sequence). The CDR3 DNA sequence: TGTGCCAGCAGATACAACTCAGGGGGCGCCGACACTGAAGCTTTCTTT. Translated, it gives CASRYNSGGADTEAFF.

This chain connects TRBV9 to TRBJ1-2; D is uncertain. The CDR3 consists of 15 residues. CDR1 is SGDLS, CDR2 YYNGEE, per germline. With 4 bases removed from V and 2 bases from J, the gap between germline ends came to 15 bases. The CDR3 reads CASSLRRYSNYGYTF. The CDR3 region has the DNA TGTGCCAGCAGCCTACGGAGGTACTCAAACTATGGCTACACCTTC.

Note on this clone: At one end, the junction sequence differs from germline, possibly due to a read error. This sequence joins TRBV5-1 and TRBJ2-1; D may be TRBD1 (5 bases). Germline CDR1 and CDR2: SGHRS and YFSETQ. This CDR3 comprises 13 residues. The CDR3 coding sequence is TGCGCCAGCAGCTTGAATAGGGGCCGGATGTTGATCTTC. Translation gives CASSLNRGRMLIF. The variable domain in full, with the rest retrieved from reference TRBV5-1 and TRBJ2-1, is KAGVTQTPRYLIKTRGQQVTLSCSPISGHRSVSWYQQTPGQGLQFLFEYFSETQRNKGNFPGRFSGRQFSNSRSEMNVSTLELGDSALYLCASSLNRGRMLIFGPGTRLTVL.

The rearrangement links TRBV9 to TRBJ1-4; a possible D gene is TRBD1 (5 bases). The CDR3 covers 16 residues. The V gene's germline CDR1 is SGDLS and CDR2 YYNGEE. Trimming pared 4 bases from V and 6 bases from J, leaving 19 bases between. CDR3 amino acids: CASSPKDKPRDEKLFF. In DNA form, the CDR3 reads TGTGCCAGCAGCCCGAAGGACAAGCCGAGAGATGAAAAACTGTTTTTT. Variable domain in full (rest from reference TRBV9 and TRBJ1-4): DSGVTQTPKHLITATGQRVTLRCSPRSGDLSVYWYQQSLDQGLQFLIQYYNGEERAKGNILERFSAQQFPDLHSELNLSSLELGDSALYFCASSPKDKPRDEKLFFGSGTQLSVL.

The rearrangement links TRBV6-2 or TRBV6-3 to TRBJ2-7; 9 bases match TRBD1. Unmatched junction bases numbered 4, after V lost 5 bases and J lost 2 bases. Germline CDR1 is MNHEY and CDR2 is SVGEGT. This CDR3 is built from 14 residues. CDR3 loop: CASSQNRGPYEQYF. The CDR3 region has the DNA TGTGCCAGCAGTCAGAACAGGGGGCCCTACGAGCAGTACTTC.

The J gene is TRBJ1-5, the V gene TRBV5-6; 7 bases align to TRBD1. The V gene's germline CDR1 is SGHDT and CDR2 YYEEEE. V was pared by 4 bases and J by 7 bases, with 11 bases of the junction left unmatched. This CDR3 is 15 amino acids long. The DNA for the CDR3 is TGTGCCAGCAGCAAAACAGGGGCCGTCTCACAGCCCCAGCATTTT. It encodes CASSKTGAVSQPQHF.

This chain joins TRBV5-4 and TRBJ2-2; 9 positions agree with TRBD1. J lost 6 bases, V lost 0 bases, and 9 bases had no gene match. Germline-derived CDR1 and CDR2 are SGHNT and YYREEE (reference sequence). The CDR3 has 17 amino acids. CDR3 in DNA: TGTGCCAGCAGCTTGGGGGGACAGGGAGGCCGGTCCGGGGAGCTGTTTTTT. It yields the protein CASSLGGQGGRSGELFF.

This clone was detected only once. The V and J genes are TRBV5-6 and TRBJ1-1; D is perhaps TRBD1 (5 bases). There are 13 residues in the CDR3. Germline CDR1 and CDR2: SGHDT and YYEEEE. V was pared by 2 bases and J by 6 bases, with 11 bases between. DNA of the CDR3: TGTGCCAGCAGCTTTAACCGGGGGGCTGAAGCTTTCTTT. This sequence encodes CASSFNRGAEAFF.

The chain couples TRBV27 to TRBJ2-5; a weak D match, TRBD1 (6 bases). CDR1 is MNHEY and CDR2 is SMNVEV in the germline V gene (reference sequence). The CDR3 covers 15 residues. V lost 5 bases to trimming and J lost 7 bases, with 20 bases between them. As DNA, the CDR3 is TGTGCCAGCAGTCCCCTAAACAGGGTCCAGGGGACCCAGTACTTC. Protein product: CASSPLNRVQGTQYF.

This clone was observed a handful of times. The chain has TRBV28 and TRBJ2-7; 7 bases agree with TRBD1. Germline V CDR1 and CDR2: MDHEN, SYDVKM. The junction had 8 bases not matched to a gene; V was cut back by 6 bases and J by 6 bases. The CDR3 is 13 residues long. The CDR3 spells CASRGGSSSEQYF. The DNA for the CDR3 is TGTGCCAGCAGAGGGGGCTCTAGCTCCGAGCAGTACTTC.

The rearrangement links TRBV2 to TRBJ2-1; D unclear. Germline V CDR1 and CDR2: SNHLY, FYNNEI. Trimming removed 4 bases at V and 8 bases at J, with 9 bases between. The CDR3 spans 12 residues. Here the CDR3 reads CASSVERDEQFF. In DNA form, the CDR3 reads TGTGCCAGCAGTGTCGAGCGTGATGAGCAGTTCTTC.

This chain joins TRBV9 and TRBJ1-3; possible D gene TRBD1, 6 bases. In germline, CDR1 is SGDLS, CDR2 YYNGEE. V was shortened by 4 bases and J by 0 bases, with 14 bases between the two germline ends. This CDR3 is built from 16 residues. In DNA form, the CDR3 reads TGTGCCAGCAGCTCACAGGGTTTTACCTCTGGAAACACCATATATTTT. It codes for CASSSQGFTSGNTIYF.

This chain joins TRBV7-9 and TRBJ1-6; D not resolved. Germline lookup yields CDR1 SEHNR and CDR2 FQNEAQ (reference sequence). CDR3 length equals 12 residues. V was trimmed by 5 bases and J by 9 bases, leaving 8 bases between them. CDR3 residues: CASSPSGSPLHF. In DNA, the CDR3 is TGTGCCAGCAGCCCCAGCGGTTCACCCCTCCACTTT. Using reference TRBV7-9 and TRBJ1-6 for the parts outside the CDR3, the full variable domain is DTGVSQNPRHKITKRGQNVTFRCDPISEHNRLYWYRQTLGQGPEFLTYFQNEAQLEKSRLLSDRFSAERPKGSFSTLEIQRTEQGDSAMYLCASSPSGSPLHFGNGTRLTVT.

This clone is a singleton in its sample. This chain uses TRBV29-1 with TRBJ2-2; 11 positions match TRBD2. Germline V gene data show CDR1 as SQVTM and CDR2 as ANQGSEA. The CDR3 has 14 amino acids. The V segment lost 6 bases and the J segment 6 bases; nucleotides outside the gene matches: 6. In nucleotides, the CDR3 is TGCAGCGTCCAGACTAGCGGGAATGCCGGGGAGCTGTTTTTT. This encodes CSVQTSGNAGELFF.

Regarding this clone: Different DNA sequences within this sample yield the same CDR3. The rearrangement joins TRBV7-9 to TRBJ1-3; no definite D call. The CDR3 consists of 13 residues. The V and J ends lost 8 bases and 0 bases respectively, with 8 bases between them. Germline-derived CDR1 and CDR2 are SEHNR and FQNEAQ (reference sequence). In DNA form, the CDR3 reads TGTGCCAGCCGGGAGGGCTCTGGAAACACCATATATTTT. Translation gives CASREGSGNTIYF. The whole variable domain, remainder taken from reference TRBV7-9 and TRBJ1-3, is DTGVSQNPRHKITKRGQNVTFRCDPISEHNRLYWYRQTLGQGPEFLTYFQNEAQLEKSRLLSDRFSAERPKGSFSTLEIQRTEQGDSAMYLCASREGSGNTIYFGEGSWLTVV.

V is TRBV10-3 and J is TRBJ2-7, with D unclear. Germline-derived CDR1 and CDR2 are ENHRY and SYGVKD. V gave up 3 bases and J gave up 6 bases, with 15 bases separating them. This CDR3 region has 14 residues. This CDR3 is CAISDSPPRSEQYF. CDR3 bases: TGTGCCATCAGTGACTCCCCCCCGCGGAGCGAGCAGTACTTC.

The chain is built from TRBV29-1 and TRBJ1-2; D gene ambiguous. Germline V lookup: CDR1 SQVTM, CDR2 ANQGSEA. V lost 7 bases and J 4 bases, leaving 13 bases between the germline ends. The CDR3 runs 12 residues. CDR3 sequence: CSADTAGYGYTF. DNA for the CDR3: TGCAGCGCCGACACTGCGGGCTATGGCTACACCTTC.

V is TRBV7-8 and J is TRBJ1-1, with unresolved D. Germline V gives CDR1 SGHVS, CDR2 FQNEAQ. V was clipped by 4 bases and J by 1 base, with 16 bases between them. This CDR3 comprises 16 residues. The CDR3 loop reads CASSSASPKANTEAFF. The CDR3 DNA sequence: TGTGCCAGCAGCTCCGCCTCTCCCAAAGCGAACACTGAAGCTTTCTTT.